One sample yielded the 26 T cell receptor beta chains listed below, sequenced in a study of T cell responses to AZD1222 COVID-19 vaccine. The data were produced by immunoSEQ multiplex PCR, yet TCRdb's version contains in-frame clones alone and is incomplete. The table shows some 170,000 clones, with roughly nine tenths occurring only once. Source: peripheral blood, taken on day 0 of AZD1222 vaccination. The receptors here all came from an adult in good health.

The chain couples TRBV5-1 to TRBJ2-5, with D possibly TRBD2 on 6 matching bases. Germline V gives CDR1 SGHRS, CDR2 YFSETQ. Trimming pared 5 bases from V and 5 bases from J, leaving 16 bases between. The CDR3 sequence is 14 residues long. The CDR3 nucleotides read TGCGCCAGCAGTCTTGGAAGTAGCGGTGAGACCCAGTACTTC. This gives the protein CASSLGSSGETQYF.

This chain joins TRBV19 and TRBJ1-4, with D perhaps TRBD1 (5 bases). Germline CDR1 reads LNHDA; CDR2 reads SQIVND (reference sequence). V was pared by 6 bases and J by 4 bases, with 12 bases between. This CDR3 has 14 residues. CDR3 in DNA: TGTGCCAGTAGGCCAGGGTTCGTTAATGAAAAACTGTTTTTT. It translates to CASRPGFVNEKLFF.

The chain employs TRBV5-5 and TRBJ1-3; D is unresolved. The CDR3 runs 15 residues. CDR1 is SGHKS, CDR2 YYEKEE, per germline (reference sequence). Trimming took 2 bases from V and 0 from J, leaving 9 bases between them. CDR3 amino acids: CASSFWSDSGNTIYF. The DNA of the CDR3 is TGTGCCAGCAGCTTTTGGAGCGACTCTGGAAACACCATATATTTT.

The V call is TRBV10-3, the J call TRBJ1-2, with a weak D call TRBD1 (6 bases). Trimming left V 2 bases short and J 6 bases short, with 16 bases between. This CDR3 has 15 amino acids. CDR1 and CDR2 (germline): ENHRY, SYGVKD. This CDR3 is CAISEPGGGRNGYTF. CDR3 nucleotide sequence: TGTGCCATCAGTGAGCCCGGCGGGGGGCGAAATGGCTACACCTTC.

This chain connects TRBV19 to TRBJ2-1; a weak D match, TRBD1 (6 bases). V lost 5 bases, J lost 2 bases, and 19 bases lay in between. This CDR3 has 17 amino acids. CDR1 LNHDA and CDR2 SQIVND come from the germline V gene (reference sequence). The CDR3 sequence is CASSLFQGRRAYNEQFF. The CDR3 DNA follows: TGTGCCAGTAGTCTATTCCAGGGGCGCCGGGCCTACAATGAGCAGTTCTTC.

The V call is TRBV11-2, the J call TRBJ2-5; TRBD2 matches 8 bases. CDR1 is SGHAT, CDR2 FQNNGV, per germline. J gave up 10 bases and V 1 base, and 5 bases lay outside the gene matches. There are 13 residues in the CDR3. CDR3 in DNA: TGTGCCAGCAGCTTAGCGGGAGGGCGGTTCCAGTACTTC. Translating it yields CASSLAGGRFQYF. Full variable domain (remainder filled in from reference TRBV11-2 and TRBJ2-5): EAGVAQSPRYKIIEKRQSVAFWCNPISGHATLYWYQQILGQGPKLLIQFQNNGVVDDSQLPKDRFSAERLKGVDSTLKIQPAKLEDSAVYLCASSLAGGRFQYFGPGTRLLVL.

The chain employs TRBV6-2 or TRBV6-3 and TRBJ2-1, with D maybe TRBD2 (5 bases). V lost 6 bases and J 0 bases, leaving 6 bases between the germline ends. Looked up from germline, CDR1 is MNHEY and CDR2 is SVGEGT. This CDR3 region has 13 residues. The CDR3 DNA reads TGTGCCAGCAGCCTAGCCTCCTACAATGAGCAGTTCTTC. Protein sequence: CASSLASYNEQFF.

This clone was recorded once. The chain employs TRBV10-3 and TRBJ2-7; TRBD1 aligns across 7 bases. CDR3 size: 15 residues. Germline assignment: CDR1 ENHRY and CDR2 SYGVKD. J gave up 1 base and V 3 bases, and 6 bases lay outside the gene matches. In nucleotides, the CDR3 is TGTGCCATCAGTGATCACACGACAGGGTCCTACGAGCAGTACGTC. It encodes CAISDHTTGSYEQYV.

The V gene is TRBV6-2 or TRBV6-3, the J gene TRBJ2-7; 12 bases match TRBD2. Germline lookup yields CDR1 MNHEY and CDR2 SVGEGT. The trim removed 7 bases at V and 3 bases at J, leaving 16 bases unmatched. The CDR3 runs 18 residues. CDR3 protein: CASTPRDLAGGRFYEQYF. CDR3 nucleotide sequence: TGTGCCAGCACCCCCAGGGATCTAGCGGGAGGGAGATTCTACGAGCAGTACTTC.

This chain uses TRBV29-1 with TRBJ1-6; D is possibly TRBD1 (5 bases). Deletions cut 5 bases from V and 6 bases from J, with 11 bases between. Germline V gene data show CDR1 as SQVTM and CDR2 as ANQGSEA. CDR3 length equals 13 residues. The CDR3 sequence: CSVRDGGNSPLHF. CDR3 bases: TGCAGCGTTAGGGACGGAGGTAATTCACCCCTCCACTTT.

This clone was seen more than once but under ten times. The genes are TRBV28 and TRBJ1-3; D gene ambiguous. The germline V gene encodes CDR1 MDHEN and CDR2 SYDVKM. There are 12 residues in the CDR3. Trimming pared 3 bases from V and 0 bases from J, leaving 0 bases between. The DNA for the CDR3 is TGTGCCAGCAGTTTCTCTGGAAACACCATATATTTT. Protein sequence: CASSFSGNTIYF.

V and J are TRBV7-9 and TRBJ2-6; tentatively, D is TRBD1 (6 bases). This CDR3 has 15 amino acids. Deletions cut 5 bases from V and 1 base from J, with 9 bases between. Looked up from germline, CDR1 is SEHNR and CDR2 is FQNEAQ (reference sequence). This CDR3 is CASSNRVSGANVLTF. The CDR3 bases are TGTGCCAGCAGCAACAGGGTTTCTGGGGCCAACGTCCTGACTTTC.

There are a few counts of this clone. The chain has TRBV19 and TRBJ1-3; D uncertain. The CDR3 length is 14 residues. Trimming removed 5 bases from V and 0 bases from J, with 8 bases in between. From germline, CDR1 is LNHDA and CDR2 SQIVND (reference sequence). CDR3 in amino acids: CASSGVHSGNTIYF. CDR3 in DNA: TGTGCCAGTAGTGGGGTGCACTCTGGAAACACCATATATTTT.

The V gene is TRBV19, the J gene TRBJ1-1; TRBD1 matches at 8 bases. Looked up from germline, CDR1 is LNHDA and CDR2 is SQIVND (reference sequence). CDR3 length: 12 residues. J lost 5 bases, V lost 7 bases, and 3 bases had no gene match. The CDR3 DNA is TGTGCCAGTAAGGGACAGGTTACTGAAGCTTTCTTT. Protein sequence: CASKGQVTEAFF.

The chain employs TRBV5-6 and TRBJ2-5; 12 nucleotides match TRBD2. This CDR3 contains 18 residues. Germline-derived CDR1 and CDR2 are SGHDT and YYEEEE. Unmatched junction bases numbered 11, after V lost 2 bases and J lost 3 bases. The CDR3 bases are TGTGCCAGCAGCTTTTCATTCCGGGCTAGCGGGAGGGAAGAGACCCAGTACTTC. This translates into CASSFSFRASGREETQYF.

The chain is built from TRBV2 and TRBJ1-1; D gene ambiguous. Trimming took 7 bases from V and 1 from J, leaving 16 bases between them. Per the germline V gene, CDR1 is SNHLY and CDR2 is FYNNEI. The CDR3 sequence is 15 residues long. The CDR3 is CASKARSVQNTEAFF. DNA of the CDR3: TGTGCCAGCAAAGCGCGATCCGTTCAGAACACTGAAGCTTTCTTT.

V usage is TRBV6-5 and J usage is TRBJ2-7; 8 nucleotides line up with TRBD2. The CDR3 contains 15 residues. The V and J ends lost 5 bases and 5 bases, in that order; junction bases with no gene match: 11. CDR1 and CDR2 (germline): MNHEY, SVGAGI. CDR3 in amino acids: CASSPRAGGVHEQYF. The CDR3, as DNA: TGTGCCAGCAGTCCCCGGGCGGGAGGAGTCCACGAGCAGTACTTC.

Regarding this clone: Other DNA sequences in this specimen translate into the identical CDR3. The chain employs TRBV7-9 and TRBJ1-5; a weak D match, TRBD1 (6 bases). Trimming cost V 1 base and J 6 bases, with 7 bases left between them. CDR3 length: 13 residues. CDR1 and CDR2 from the germline V gene are SEHNR and FQNEAQ (reference sequence). The CDR3 nucleotides are TGTGCCAGCAGCTTAGAAGGGGGTCAGCCCCAGCATTTT. Translated: CASSLEGGQPQHF.

The chain links TRBV4-2 to TRBJ1-5, with D perhaps TRBD1 (5 bases). This CDR3 comprises 17 residues. The germline gives CDR1 LGHNA, CDR2 YNFKEQ. With 1 base removed from V and 2 bases from J, the gap between germline ends came to 15 bases. In nucleotides, the CDR3 is TGTGCCAGCAGCCAAGGACAGCCTGGTAGGGGCAATCAGCCCCAGCATTTT. Residues: CASSQGQPGRGNQPQHF.

The rearrangement joins TRBV7-8 to TRBJ2-3, with a tentative D call TRBD2 (7 bases). There are 15 residues in the CDR3. The germline V gene has CDR1 SGHVS and CDR2 FQNEAQ. The V gene lost 4 bases and the J gene lost 2 bases, with 13 bases spanning the gap. CDR3 DNA: TGTGCCAGCAGCTCAGGGGAGGGGCTCACAGATACGCAGTATTTT. It specifies CASSSGEGLTDTQYF.

This clone showed up just once. The chain has TRBV19 and TRBJ2-6; TRBD2 aligns across 8 bases. The J segment lost 0 bases and the V segment lost 6 bases, leaving 4 bases of the junction unmatched. CDR1 is LNHDA and CDR2 is SQIVND in the germline V gene (reference sequence). The CDR3 spans 16 residues. The CDR3: CASRLAGSSGANVLTF. CDR3 coding DNA: TGTGCCAGTAGGCTAGCGGGTTCCTCTGGGGCCAACGTCCTGACTTTC.

The V gene is TRBV15, the J gene TRBJ1-4; TRBD1 might be the D (5 bases). V shed 0 bases and J shed 4 bases, with 12 bases lying between them. CDR1 and CDR2 from the germline V gene are LNHNV and YYDKDF (reference sequence). The CDR3 has 16 residues. The CDR3 nucleotides read TGTGCCACCAGCAGAGATTTAGGGGCGGGTAATGAAAAACTGTTTTTT. This encodes CATSRDLGAGNEKLFF.

The chain recombines TRBV18 with TRBJ2-5, with TRBD2 as a possible D gene (5 bases). V dropped 4 bases and J dropped 4 bases, with 13 bases sitting between them. Germline CDR1 and CDR2: KGHSH and LQKENI. CDR3 length equals 14 residues. The CDR3 loop reads CASSQESAGETQYF. CDR3 sequence (DNA): TGTGCCAGCTCACAAGAATCCGCGGGAGAGACCCAGTACTTC.

The chain joins TRBV7-9 to TRBJ1-1, with D perhaps TRBD1 (6 bases). The CDR3 totals 14 residues. CDR1 SEHNR and CDR2 FQNEAQ come from the germline V gene (reference sequence). The V and J ends lost 1 base and 5 bases respectively, with 11 bases between them. CDR3 in DNA: TGTGCCAGCAGCTTAGGGGGGGCTGGTACTGAAGCTTTCTTT. Translating it yields CASSLGGAGTEAFF.

The chain combines TRBV14 with TRBJ1-1, with 7 bases matching TRBD1. Germline CDR1 reads SGHDN; CDR2 reads FVKESK. V trimming: 0 bases; J trimming: 4 bases; junction bases outside the gene matches: 5. CDR3 size: 15 residues. CDR3 residues: CASSQDRGAITEAFF. DNA of the CDR3: TGTGCCAGCAGCCAAGACAGGGGGGCAATCACTGAAGCTTTCTTT.

The V call is TRBV11-2, the J call TRBJ2-3, with D perhaps TRBD2 (5 bases). V lost 2 bases, J lost 2 bases, and 11 bases lay in between. Germline loops: CDR1 SGHAT, CDR2 FQNNGV. This CDR3 contains 15 residues. The DNA of the CDR3 is TGTGCCAGCAGCTTACTAGCTCCGATCACAGATACGCAGTATTTT. This gives the protein CASSLLAPITDTQYF. The full variable domain, its missing parts supplied by reference TRBV11-2 and TRBJ2-3, is EAGVAQSPRYKIIEKRQSVAFWCNPISGHATLYWYQQILGQGPKLLIQFQNNGVVDDSQLPKDRFSAERLKGVDSTLKIQPAKLEDSAVYLCASSLLAPITDTQYFGPGTRLTVL.